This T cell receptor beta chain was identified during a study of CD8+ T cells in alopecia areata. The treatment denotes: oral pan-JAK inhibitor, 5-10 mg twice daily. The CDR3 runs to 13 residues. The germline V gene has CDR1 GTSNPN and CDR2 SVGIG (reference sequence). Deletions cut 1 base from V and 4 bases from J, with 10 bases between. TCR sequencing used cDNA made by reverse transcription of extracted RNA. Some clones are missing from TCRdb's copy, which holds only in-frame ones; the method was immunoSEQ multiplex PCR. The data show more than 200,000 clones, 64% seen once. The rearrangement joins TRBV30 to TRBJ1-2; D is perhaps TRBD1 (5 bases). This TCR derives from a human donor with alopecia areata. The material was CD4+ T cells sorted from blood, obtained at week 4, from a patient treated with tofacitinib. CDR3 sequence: CAWSGGRLYGYTF. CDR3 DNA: TGTGCCTGGAGTGGGGGACGCCTCTATGGCTACACCTTC.